This passage covers 7 T cell receptor beta chains from one sample sequenced in a study of shared clonotypes between healthy human individuals. The repertoire was sequenced with immunoSEQ multiplex PCR; TCRdb's copy has only in-frame clones and lacks some. The table records about 600,000 clones, roughly 79% of them present only once. Sequences were obtained from PBMCs. These receptors came from a middle-aged woman in good health. Some clones in this sample may be carry-over from other donors' samples.

The chain couples TRBV29-1 to TRBJ2-3; the match to TRBD1 covers 10 bases. The germline V gene has CDR1 SQVTM and CDR2 ANQGSEA. The CDR3 sequence is 15 residues long. The J segment lost 2 bases and the V segment lost 7 bases, leaving 9 bases of the junction unmatched. CDR3 DNA: TGCAGCGAAGGGGGGGGACAGGGGAACACAGATACGCAGTATTTT. Its translation: CSEGGGQGNTDTQYF.

The rearrangement links TRBV19 to TRBJ2-5, with 13 bases fitting TRBD2. This CDR3 has 16 residues. V shed 5 bases and J 5 bases; nucleotides not matched to a gene: 8. Germline V gene lookup returns CDR1 LNHDA and CDR2 SQIVND (reference sequence). The DNA of the CDR3 is TGTGCCAGTAGTCTGAGGACTAGCGGGAGTGGTGAGACCCAGTACTTC. It encodes CASSLRTSGSGETQYF.

The chain has TRBV4-2 and TRBJ2-5; 7 bases are shared with TRBD2. The V segment lost 4 bases and the J segment 7 bases; nucleotides outside the gene matches: 6. The germline gives CDR1 LGHNA, CDR2 YNFKEQ. The CDR3 runs to 13 residues. DNA of the CDR3: TGTGCCAGCAGCCCAGACTGGGAGGGGACCCAGTACTTC. Translation: CASSPDWEGTQYF.

V gene TRBV18 combines with J gene TRBJ2-7, with 8 nucleotides matching TRBD1. Germline V gene lookup returns CDR1 KGHSH and CDR2 LQKENI. CDR3 length: 16 amino acids. Trimming at V came to 3 bases and at J to 2 bases, leaving 9 bases not matched to a gene. The chain's CDR3 is CASSPPGGQATYEQYF. In nucleotides, the CDR3 is TGTGCCAGCTCACCTCCCGGGGGACAGGCTACCTACGAGCAGTACTTC.

This clone has more than one count but fewer than ten. The chain recombines TRBV10-2 with TRBJ1-5; D is uncertain. Germline values: CDR1 WSHSY, CDR2 SAAADI. Trimming took 3 bases from V and 6 from J, leaving 12 bases between them. The CDR3 extends over 14 amino acids. Here the CDR3 reads CASSEQGPGQPQHF. The CDR3 DNA is TGCGCCAGCAGTGAACAAGGTCCCGGTCAGCCCCAGCATTTT.

The V call is TRBV27, the J call TRBJ1-1; 8 positions match TRBD1. J lost 9 bases, V lost 6 bases, and 12 bases had no gene match. This CDR3 is built from 14 residues. The germline CDR1 and CDR2 sequences are MNHEY and SMNVEV (reference sequence). The CDR3 region is CASSLGQGRGKAFF. The CDR3 region has the DNA TGTGCCAGCAGCTTAGGACAGGGAAGAGGCAAAGCTTTCTTT.

The chain carries TRBV7-3 and TRBJ2-5; 9 bases match TRBD2. Per germline, CDR1 SGHTA and CDR2 FQGTGA. V shed 1 base and J 1 base; nucleotides not matched to a gene: 4. This CDR3 is 16 amino acids long. The CDR3 protein is CASSLRTSGPQETQYF. CDR3 coding DNA: TGTGCCAGCAGCTTAAGAACTAGCGGGCCCCAAGAGACCCAGTACTTC.